These T cell receptor beta chains were read from a single sample in a study of siplizumab effects on memory and regulatory T cells. The protocol was immunoSEQ multiplex PCR, while the TCRdb copy is restricted to in-frame clones and leaves out a portion. The sample lists 100,000 or so clones, approximately 91% seen once, with more than 10% in the top ten. Sequencing input: non-Treg CD4+ T cells sorted from blood. All receptors derive from a human donor in good health. Both conserved end residues are part of each CDR3. A D gene is named only where the DNA matches it firmly. Size values are once, few and many counts, or a class for expanded clones, and some rows have none.

>TRBJ2-2|TRBV9|-|-
TGTGCCAGCAGCGTTAAATGGGATACGGACACCGGGGAGCTGTTTTTT
CASSVKWDTDTGELFF
>TRBJ2-1|TRBV19|-|-
TGTGCCAGTAGGGACGGGCCTAGCAACAATGAGCAGTTCTTC
CASRDGPSNNEQFF
>TRBJ2-3|TRBV5-1|-|-
TGCGCCAGCAATACCCAACAGGGATCCACAGATACGCAGTATTTT
CASNTQQGSTDTQYF
>TRBJ2-2|TRBV7-2|TRBD1|-
TGTGCCAGCAGCTCACAGGGGGCCATCACCGGGGAGCTGTTTTTT
CASSSQGAITGELFF
>TRBJ2-1|TRBV15|-|-
TGTGCCACCAGCAGAGATTTTAAGGACTACAATGAGCAGTTCTTC
CATSRDFKDYNEQFF
>TRBJ2-7|TRBV7-6|TRBD1|-
TGTGCCAGCAGCTCCCCGGACAGGTTGAAGCAGTACTTC
CASSSPDRLKQYF
>TRBJ2-2|TRBV5-1|TRBD1|-
TGCGCCAGCAGTCCAGACAGGGGGCGGATTGCCGGGGAGCTGTTTTTT
CASSPDRGRIAGELFF
>TRBJ2-1|TRBV18|TRBD2|-
TGTGCCAGCTCCCATAGCGGGAGCTCCTACAATGAGCAGTTCTTC
CASSHSGSSYNEQFF
>TRBJ2-5|TRBV29-1|-|-
TGCAGCGTTGACGGACGGTTCCAAGAGACCCAGTACTTC
CSVDGRFQETQYF
>TRBJ2-1|TRBV5-1|TRBD1|-
TGCGCCAGCAGGGGGGACAGGTCCTACAATGAGCAGTTCTTC
CASRGDRSYNEQFF
>TRBJ1-5|TRBV19|-|-
TGTGCCAGTAGTATCCAGGGTGGCAATCAGCCCCAGCATTTT
CASSIQGGNQPQHF
>TRBJ1-4|TRBV23-1|-|-
TGCGCCAGCAGTTGGACCGCATGGTGGAAACTGTTTTTT
CASSWTAWWKLFF
>TRBJ1-1|TRBV7-9|-|-
TGTGCCAGCAGTCAACAGGGCTCTGAAGCTTTCTTT
CASSQQGSEAFF
>TRBJ2-2|TRBV4-1|-|few
TGCGCCAGCAGCCCCGGAGTGGGCCCACAGGGTCTCACCGGGGAGCTGTTTTTT
CASSPGVGPQGLTGELFF
>TRBJ2-2|TRBV7-3|TRBD2|-
TGTGCCAGCAGCTCATCGACTAGCGGGAGAACCGGGGAGCTGTTTTTT
CASSSSTSGRTGELFF
>TRBJ2-7|TRBV5-1|-|-
TGCGCCAGCAGCCCATCTAGCAGGGCCGAGCAGTACTTC
CASSPSSRAEQYF
>TRBJ2-7|TRBV28|-|once
TGTGCCAGCACCGGGACTTGGTCCTACGAGCAGTACTTC
CASTGTWSYEQYF
>TRBJ2-4|TRBV11-3|-|-
TGTGCCAGCAGCCCGCGACAGGGCGGGGGAAACATTCAGTACTTC
CASSPRQGGGNIQYF
>TRBJ1-1|TRBV6-5|TRBD1|-
TGTGCCAGCAGGAGGACAGGGAACACTGAAGCTTTCTTT
CASRRTGNTEAFF
>TRBJ1-1|TRBV29-1|-|once
TGCAGCGGCCGACCGGGAATGAACACTGAAGCTTTCTTT
CSGRPGMNTEAFF
>TRBJ1-3|TRBV9|-|few
TGTGCCAGCAGCGAGACCCCCGCGAGAGGAAACACCATATATTTT
CASSETPARGNTIYF
>TRBJ1-2|TRBV7-8|-|once
TGTGCCAGCAGCTTAGCGGCCCGACCAGGATATGGCTACACCTTC
CASSLAARPGYGYTF
>TRBJ2-7|TRBV2|-|-
TGTGCCAGCAACAGAGACAGGTTCGAGCAGTACTTC
CASNRDRFEQYF
>TRBJ2-2|TRBV9|-|-
TGTGCCAGCAGCGAGGGCCTCTACACCGGGGAGCTGTTTTTT
CASSEGLYTGELFF
>TRBJ2-7|TRBV11-2|TRBD2|-
TGTGCCAGCAGCTTCCAGCGGGGGCCCTTCGAGCAGTACTTC
CASSFQRGPFEQYF
>TRBJ1-5|TRBV6-6|TRBD1|-
TGTGCCAGCCAGACAGGGAAAAGCAATCAGCCCCAGCATTTT
CASQTGKSNQPQHF
>TRBJ1-2|TRBV6-1|-|-
TGTGCCAGCAGTGAGCGGTATAACTATGGCTACACCTTC
CASSERYNYGYTF
>TRBJ2-1|TRBV5-1|-|-
TGCGCCAGCAGCTTGGCGGGAATAGGTTCCTACAATGAGCAGTTCTTC
CASSLAGIGSYNEQFF
>TRBJ2-5|TRBV18|TRBD2|-
TGTGCCAGCTCACCAATAGCGGGAGAAGAGACCCAGTACTTC
CASSPIAGEETQYF
>TRBJ2-1|TRBV30|-|-
TGTGCCTGGAGTAAGAACAACAATGAGCAGTTCTTC
CAWSKNNNEQFF
>TRBJ2-3|TRBV7-6|TRBD2|-
TGTGCCAGCAGCTTTGTACCGGGACTAGCGGGAGTAGGTGATACGCAGTATTTT
CASSFVPGLAGVGDTQYF
>TRBJ2-3|TRBV29-1|TRBD1|-
TGCAGCGTTGGAAGGACAGGGGTTACAGATACGCAGTATTTT
CSVGRTGVTDTQYF
>TRBJ2-3|TRBV5-1|TRBD2|once
TGCGCCAGCAGCTTGGTTTTTGAGCGGGAGGGTCACGCAGATACGCAGTATTTT
CASSLVFEREGHADTQYF
>TRBJ2-3|TRBV7-8|-|-
TGTGCCAGCAGCGCCCGCGACAGTCGCACAGATACGCAGTATTTT
CASSARDSRTDTQYF
>TRBJ2-7|TRBV19|-|-
TGTGCCAGTAGTATAGGGGGCTACGAGCAGTACTTC
CASSIGGYEQYF
>TRBJ2-7|TRBV4-1|-|few
TGCGCCAGCGGGTTGGCAGGGCGGGAGCAGTACTTC
CASGLAGREQYF
>TRBJ1-2|TRBV6-4|-|-
TGTGCCAGCAGGGGGGACACGAACTATGGCTACACCTTC
CASRGDTNYGYTF
>TRBJ2-5|TRBV7-2|TRBD2|once
TGTGCCAGCAGCCCCCCAGGCGGGAGGTTTGAGACCCAGTACTTC
CASSPPGGRFETQYF
>TRBJ1-3|TRBV27|-|-
TGTGCCAGCAGTTCTTGGACGCCGGGAGAAAACCCTGGAAACACCATATATTTT
CASSSWTPGENPGNTIYF
>TRBJ2-3|TRBV5-1|-|-
TGCGCCAGCAGCCGCCAGACATTCACAGATACGCAGTATTTT
CASSRQTFTDTQYF
>TRBJ2-7|TRBV5-1|TRBD1|-
TGCGCCAGCAGCCAAAGCCGGGACAGGGGGAGAGAGCAGTACTTC
CASSQSRDRGREQYF
>TRBJ1-2|TRBV18|-|-
TGTGCCAGCTCACCAAGCCAGGGGACGAATCTTGTTAACTATGGCTACACCTTC
CASSPSQGTNLVNYGYTF
>TRBJ1-5|TRBV10-2|TRBD1|-
TGCGCCAGCGGTTCGACAGGGGCTCAGCCCCAGCATTTT
CASGSTGAQPQHF
>TRBJ2-7|TRBV6-6|-|-
TGTGCCAGCAGTTCTCTGGGACACAGCTACGAGCAGTACTTC
CASSSLGHSYEQYF
>TRBJ1-5|TRBV6-1|-|once
TGTGCCAGCAGTGAACGAGGGCAGGGAGGCCAGCCCCAGCATTTT
CASSERGQGGQPQHF
>TRBJ2-1|TRBV19|TRBD1|-
TGTGCCAGTATGGCGGGACAGGGCTCCTACAATGAGCAGTTCTTC
CASMAGQGSYNEQFF
>TRBJ1-1|TRBV25-1|-|-
TGTGCCAGCAGTGAATTTGTTAGGGCAGGCTTGTGCACTGAAGCTTTCTTT
CASSEFVRAGLCTEAFF
>TRBJ2-1|TRBV19|-|-
TGTGCCAGTAGTACGTTTAGGGACATATACAATGAGCAGTTCTTC
CASSTFRDIYNEQFF
>TRBJ2-3|TRBV27|TRBD2|-
TGTGCCAGCCGGGCTAGCGGGACTGATACGCAGTATTTT
CASRASGTDTQYF
>TRBJ2-3|TRBV4-2|-|-
TGTGCCAGCAGCCAAGATCATCTCGGGACTAGCACAGATACGCAGTATTTT
CASSQDHLGTSTDTQYF
>TRBJ1-1|TRBV28|-|-
TGTGCCAGCAGAATCGACATGAACACTGAAGCTTTCTTT
CASRIDMNTEAFF
>TRBJ1-2|TRBV7-9|-|-
TGTGCCAGCAGCTCATCAGGGGATGGCTACACCTTC
CASSSSGDGYTF
>TRBJ2-5|TRBV20-1|-|-
TGCAGTGCTAGTAGACAAGAGACCCAGTACTTC
CSASRQETQYF
>TRBJ2-2|TRBV19|-|-
TGTGCCAGTACCAAGACAGGCTCGTTGAACACCGGGGAGCTGTTTTTT
CASTKTGSLNTGELFF
>TRBJ2-5|TRBV18|-|-
TGTGCCAGCAAAACAGGGATCGAAGAGACCCAGTACTTC
CASKTGIEETQYF
>TRBJ2-5|TRBV9|-|-
TGTGCCAGCAGCGTAGTAGGGCAAGAGACCCAGTACTTC
CASSVVGQETQYF
>TRBJ1-4|TRBV6-6|-|-
TGTGCCAGCAGTTACTCGGCCGGTGGGGAAAAACTGTTTTTT
CASSYSAGGEKLFF
>TRBJ2-5|TRBV7-2|TRBD2|-
TGTGCCAGCAGCTTAGGACTGGGGCTAGCGGGAGGGGGGACCCAGTACTTC
CASSLGLGLAGGGTQYF